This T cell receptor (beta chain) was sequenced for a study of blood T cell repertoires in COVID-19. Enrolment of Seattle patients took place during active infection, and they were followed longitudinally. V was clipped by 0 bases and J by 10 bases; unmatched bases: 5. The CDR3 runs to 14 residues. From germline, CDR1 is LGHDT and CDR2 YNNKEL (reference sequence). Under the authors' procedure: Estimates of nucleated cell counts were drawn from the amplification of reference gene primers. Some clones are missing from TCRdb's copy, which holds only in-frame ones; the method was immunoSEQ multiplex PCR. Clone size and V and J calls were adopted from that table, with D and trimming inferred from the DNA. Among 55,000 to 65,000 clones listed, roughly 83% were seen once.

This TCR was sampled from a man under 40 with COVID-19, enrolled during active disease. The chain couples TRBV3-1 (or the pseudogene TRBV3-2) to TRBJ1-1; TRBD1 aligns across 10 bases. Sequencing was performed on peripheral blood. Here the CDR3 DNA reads TGTGCCAGCAGCCAAGAGGGGACAGGGGCCCGAGCTTTCTTT. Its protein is CASSQEGTGARAFF.